The 24 T cell receptor beta chains below all came from one sample that was sequenced in a study of T cells in Graves' hyperthyroidism and ophthalmopathy. TCR beta CDR3 region amplification was performed from RNA transcripts. Researchers ran a first-round RT-PCR on the TCR CDR3 using the HTBI primer set. TCRdb ran MiXCR on the multiplex PCR reads and lists one entry per CDR3 protein. The data show roughly 710,000 distinct CDR3 sequences, with approximately 36% seen just once and around 32% held by the top ten. The sample comprised blood. The receptors here all came from a woman in her thirties or forties with Graves' hyperthyroidism.

This clonotype was found many times. The chain carries TRBV20-1 and TRBJ2-6; D remains ambiguous. Looked up from germline, CDR1 is DFQATT and CDR2 is SNEGSKA (reference sequence). The CDR3 runs 11 residues. V was cut by 7 bases and J by 1 base, with 2 bases left in between. CDR3 bases: TGCAGTGTATCTGGGGCCAACGTCCTGACTTTC. This sequence encodes CSVSGANVLTF.

This clonotype was seen only a few times. V is TRBV20-1 and J is TRBJ1-2, with D tentatively TRBD1 (5 bases). Germline loops: CDR1 DFQATT, CDR2 SNEGSKA (reference sequence). Trimming cost V 6 bases and J 2 bases, with 13 bases left between them. The CDR3 spans 13 residues. CDR3 residues: CSAPPQENYGYTF. The DNA of the CDR3 is TGCAGTGCCCCTCCACAGGAAAACTATGGCTACACCTTC.

This clonotype was observed a few times. J is TRBJ2-2 and V is TRBV10-3, with 9 bases fitting TRBD2. The CDR3 is 17 amino acids. V trimming: 7 bases; J trimming: 2 bases; junction bases outside the gene matches: 11. The V gene's germline CDR1 is ENHRY and CDR2 SYGVKD. The CDR3 nucleotides are TGTGCCATCATAGCCGAACCTAGCGGGGTAAACACCGGGGAGCTGTTTTTT. Translated, it gives CAIIAEPSGVNTGELFF.

The V gene is TRBV18, the J gene TRBJ1-5; D is undetermined. CDR3 length: 14 amino acids. V was clipped by 6 bases and J by 5 bases, with 14 bases between them. Germline V lookup: CDR1 KGHSH, CDR2 LQKENI. The CDR3 loop reads CASSLGGMHQPQHF. The DNA of the CDR3 is TGTGCCAGCTCCCTGGGTGGTATGCATCAGCCCCAGCATTTT.

This clonotype was observed at least ten times. This sequence joins TRBV28 and TRBJ2-5, with D unclear. CDR1 is MDHEN and CDR2 is SYDVKM in the germline V gene. V lost 5 bases and J 8 bases, leaving 15 bases between the germline ends. This CDR3 spans 13 amino acids. The CDR3: CASSPPPAVTQYF. The CDR3, as DNA: TGTGCCAGCAGTCCCCCCCCCGCTGTAACCCAGTACTTC.

This clonotype was detected ten times or more. The chain couples TRBV14 to TRBJ1-1; D is unresolved. Germline CDR1 is SGHDN and CDR2 is FVKESK. The CDR3 is 14 residues long. V lost 2 bases, J lost 0 bases, and 7 bases lay in between. CDR3 in DNA: TGTGCCAGCAGCCAACAGGTTATGAACACTGAAGCTTTCTTT. It translates to CASSQQVMNTEAFF.

This chain connects TRBV20-1 to TRBJ2-5; 14 bases are a match to TRBD2. V lost 5 bases, J lost 5 bases, and 7 bases stayed unmatched. The CDR3 contains 15 residues. Germline V gene sequence: CDR1 DFQATT, CDR2 SNEGSKA (reference sequence). In nucleotides, the CDR3 is TGCAGTGCTTTACCGGGACTAGCGGGAGTTGAGACCCAGTACTTC. Translated, it gives CSALPGLAGVETQYF.

The CDR3 here is CASSRSGQGNGYTF. Here the CDR3 DNA reads TGTGCCAGTAGCCGTAGTGGACAGGGGAATGGCTACACCTTC. The V gene is TRBV19, the J gene TRBJ1-2, with 9 positions matching TRBD1. The CDR3 has 14 amino acids. J gave up 6 bases and V 6 bases, and 8 bases lay outside the gene matches. The germline V gene encodes CDR1 LNHDA and CDR2 SQIVND (reference sequence).

This chain connects TRBV20-1 to TRBJ1-6; a weak D match, TRBD1 (5 bases). Germline loops: CDR1 DFQATT, CDR2 SNEGSKA (reference sequence). Deletions cut 0 bases from V and 3 bases from J, with 15 bases between. The CDR3 is made up of 17 amino acids. CDR3 coding DNA: TGCAGTGCTAGAGATGTCACGGGGACGTTCTATAATTCACCCCTCCACTTT. It translates to CSARDVTGTFYNSPLHF.

This clonotype was observed many times. This chain uses TRBV7-2 with TRBJ1-5, with 10 positions matching TRBD1. The germline CDR1 and CDR2 sequences are SGHTA and FQGNSA. This CDR3 is 16 amino acids long. With V trimmed by 5 bases and J by 3 bases, 7 bases remained unmatched. For the CDR3, the DNA is TGTGCCAGCAGCCCCCGGGACAGGGGCTACAATCAGCCCCAGCATTTT. It translates to CASSPRDRGYNQPQHF.

In this sample, this clonotype turned up once. The CDR3 here is CASSGPGGHEQYF. CDR3 in DNA: TGTGCCAGCAGCGGGCCAGGGGGCCACGAGCAGTACTTC. The chain couples TRBV7-9 to TRBJ2-7, with 8 bases aligning to TRBD1. CDR1 and CDR2 from the germline V gene are SEHNR and FQNEAQ (reference sequence). The CDR3 runs 13 residues. V shed 5 bases and J 5 bases; nucleotides not matched to a gene: 5.

This clonotype was counted between two and nine times. This rearrangement joins TRBV6-7 to TRBJ2-2; 9 bases line up with TRBD2. TRBV6-7 is flagged as an ORF with uncertain function. This CDR3 spans 16 amino acids. Trimming at V came to 1 base and at J to 2 bases, leaving 2 bases not matched to a gene. CDR3 bases: TGTGCCAGCAGTTACTTGCGGGAGGGTAACACCGGGGAGCTGTTTTTT. Translated, it gives CASSYLREGNTGELFF.

V and J are TRBV10-3 and TRBJ1-2; D is unresolved. Per the germline V gene, CDR1 is ENHRY and CDR2 is SYGVKD. The CDR3 is made up of 13 amino acids. V was clipped by 3 bases and J by 2 bases, with 7 bases between them. The CDR3 DNA follows: TGTGCCATCAGTGAACGGGAGAACTATGGCTACACCTTC. This sequence encodes CAISERENYGYTF.

This clonotype was counted ten times or more. This rearrangement joins TRBV24-1 to TRBJ2-7; TRBD1 is a possible D gene (6 bases). V lost 5 bases to trimming and J lost 0 bases, with 13 bases between them. The CDR3 consists of 15 residues. Germline V gene data show CDR1 as KGHDR and CDR2 as SFDVKD. The CDR3 bases are TGTGCCACCAGTGGAGGGGGTGAGAGCTCCTACGAGCAGTACTTC. Protein sequence: CATSGGGESSYEQYF.

In the case of this clonotype: A much larger clone sits a single nucleotide away, making a read error possible. The chain couples TRBV12-3 or TRBV12-4 to TRBJ1-3, with 12 positions matching TRBD1. The junction had 5 bases not matched to a gene; V was cut back by 6 bases and J by 2 bases. This CDR3 has 16 amino acids. CDR3 sequence (DNA): TGTGCCAGCAGCTGGGACAGGGGGCCGGCTGGAAACACCATATATTTT. It yields the protein CASSWDRGPAGNTIYF.

The V gene is TRBV7-2, the J gene TRBJ1-6; TRBD1 aligns across 7 bases. The CDR3 covers 13 residues. J gave up 10 bases and V 2 bases, and 2 bases lay outside the gene matches. Germline V lookup: CDR1 SGHTA, CDR2 FQGNSA. The CDR3 protein is CASSLQGESPLHF. The DNA for the CDR3 is TGTGCCAGCAGCTTACAGGGGGAATCACCCCTCCACTTT.

The chain employs TRBV19 and TRBJ1-5, with D hard to call. CDR3 length: 13 amino acids. CDR1 is LNHDA and CDR2 is SQIVND in the germline V gene (reference sequence). V shed 3 bases and J shed 6 bases, with 9 bases lying between them. The CDR3 bases are TGTGCCAGTAGTATCCGGGAAGCTCAGCCCCAGCATTTT. As protein: CASSIREAQPQHF.

This clonotype was recorded many times. V usage is TRBV20-1 and J usage is TRBJ1-1, with D possibly matching TRBD1 (5 bases). There are 14 residues in the CDR3. Germline assignment: CDR1 DFQATT and CDR2 SNEGSKA (reference sequence). Trimming shortened V by 6 bases and J by 0 bases, and 14 bases separated the two germline ends. The CDR3 region has the DNA TGCAGTGCCGGTCCCTCAGGGATGAACACTGAAGCTTTCTTT. Translating it yields CSAGPSGMNTEAFF.

On this clonotype: A much larger clone lies a single base off, so this may be a read error. V gene TRBV20-1 combines with J gene TRBJ2-5, with TRBD2 matching 7 bases. Germline V lookup: CDR1 DFQATT, CDR2 SNEGSKA (reference sequence). Losses at the gene ends were 6 bases for V and 4 bases for J; bases not matched to a gene: 14. The CDR3 spans 15 residues. The CDR3 coding sequence is TGCAGTGCCCCCGCCGGACCCGGGGGGTTAGAGACCCAGTACTTC. It translates to CSAPAGPGGLETQYF.

At least ten counts were recorded for this clonotype. This chain joins TRBV20-1 and TRBJ2-5; TRBD2 agrees at 13 bases. Germline CDR1 DFQATT, CDR2 SNEGSKA (reference sequence). The ends lost 5 bases at V and 0 bases at J; junction bases unmatched: 6. The CDR3 sequence is 16 residues long. The CDR3 nucleotides are TGCAGTGCTGTTCCGGGACTAGCGGGGTACCAAGAGACCCAGTACTTC. Residues: CSAVPGLAGYQETQYF.

The chain uses TRBV10-3 and TRBJ2-7; D tentatively reads TRBD1 or TRBD2 (5 bases each). The germline gives CDR1 ENHRY, CDR2 SYGVKD. The CDR3 covers 12 residues. V shed 6 bases and J shed 5 bases, with 11 bases lying between them. The CDR3 sequence is CAISARGDEQYF. The DNA for the CDR3 is TGTGCCATCAGCGCCCGAGGGGACGAGCAGTACTTC.

The chain carries TRBV7-2 and TRBJ2-1, with 9 bases matching TRBD1. The junction had 12 bases not matched to a gene; V was cut back by 5 bases and J by 4 bases. From germline, CDR1 is SGHTA and CDR2 FQGNSA. This CDR3 contains 17 residues. The CDR3 bases are TGTGCCAGCAGCGTAGGGGGGGGGACAGGGCGATACAATGAGCAGTTCTTC. Translating gives CASSVGGGTGRYNEQFF. The variable domain in full, with the rest retrieved from reference TRBV7-2 and TRBJ2-1, is GAGVSQSPSNKVTEKGKDVELRCDPISGHTALYWYRQSLGQGLEFLIYFQGNSAPDKSGLPSDRFSAERTGGSVSTLTIQRTQQEDSAVYLCASSVGGGTGRYNEQFFGPGTRLTVL.

The rearrangement links TRBV3-1 to TRBJ1-2, with a possible D match to TRBD1 (5 bases). This CDR3 region has 12 residues. Germline V gene lookup returns CDR1 LGHDT and CDR2 YNNKEL (reference sequence). The V end was cut by 5 bases, the J end by 9 bases, with 13 bases between. The CDR3 sequence is CASSGSGGSYTF. The CDR3 nucleotides read TGTGCCAGCAGCGGGTCGGGGGGTAGCTACACCTTC.

This clonotype was seen a few times. In DNA, the CDR3 is TGTGCCAGCAGTTTATTAGGGATCGCGAGTTCACCCCTCCACTTT. The encoded protein is CASSLLGIASSPLHF. V is TRBV12-3 or TRBV12-4 and J is TRBJ1-6; no firm D call. This CDR3 comprises 15 residues. V lost 2 bases and J 9 bases, leaving 14 bases between the germline ends.